This T cell receptor beta chain comes out of a study of cytomegalovirus exposure and HLA in healthy donors. Overall study findings and caveats: Researchers reported in a later analysis that common viral pathogens appeared linked to several top clusters.

This CDR3 has 14 residues. Germline trimming cut 4 bases from V and 1 base from J; bases unmatched to any gene: 3. CDR1 and CDR2 (germline): SQVTM, ANQGSEA. Vbeta (60) and Jbeta (13) primers were used in the PCR. Produced via immunoSEQ multiplex PCR; TCRdb's table is partial and in-frame only. The sample has about 120,000 clones, around two thirds seen once; the top ten hold 9.5%. About this clone: What it recognizes is unknown.

The sequence was obtained from a middle-aged woman in good health and CMV-seropositive. The genes are TRBV29-1 and TRBJ2-2; 7 positions agree with TRBD1. Material for sequencing was PBMCs. The CDR3, as DNA: TGCAGCGTTGGTTGGACAGGGAACACCGGGGAGCTGTTTTTT. Its protein is CSVGWTGNTGELFF.